Below, 31 T cell receptor beta chains from the same sample are listed, as sequenced in a study of blood T cell repertoires in COVID-19. TCRdb's copy holds only in-frame clones and misses some; the assay was immunoSEQ multiplex PCR. The profile shows roughly 190,000 clones, around 83% of them singletons. Sequenced input: peripheral blood. These receptors were taken from a middle-aged woman with acute or convalescent COVID-19.

This sequence joins TRBV18 and TRBJ2-5; TRBD1 might be the D (6 bases). There are 15 residues in the CDR3. CDR1 KGHSH and CDR2 LQKENI come from the germline V gene. Between the trimmed V and J ends, which lost 1 base and 2 bases, there was a span of 11 bases. In DNA, the CDR3 is TGTGCCAGCTCACCACGGACAGCAGTTCAAGAGACCCAGTACTTC. This gives the protein CASSPRTAVQETQYF.

The chain is built from TRBV23-1 and TRBJ2-7, with a possible D match to TRBD1 (6 bases). TRBV23-1 is marked as an open reading frame, function uncertain. This CDR3 comprises 14 residues. Trimming shortened V by 3 bases and J by 3 bases, and 12 bases separated the two germline ends. CDR3 sequence: CASSHRQANYEQYF. As DNA, the CDR3 is TGCGCCAGCAGTCATCGACAGGCCAACTACGAGCAGTACTTC.

The chain combines TRBV5-4 with TRBJ2-4; TRBD2 aligns across 8 bases. The V and J ends lost 4 bases and 1 base, in that order; junction bases with no gene match: 4. The germline CDR1 and CDR2 sequences are SGHNT and YYREEE (reference sequence). The CDR3 has 15 amino acids. The CDR3 nucleotides read TGTGCCAGCAGCCCGGGGGGGCCTGCCAAAAACATTCAGTACTTC. Encoded protein: CASSPGGPAKNIQYF.

This chain connects TRBV27 to TRBJ2-5, with 7 nucleotides matching TRBD1. The junction had 7 bases not matched to a gene; V was cut back by 3 bases and J by 0 bases. The length of the CDR3 is 16 residues. CDR1 and CDR2 from the germline V gene are MNHEY and SMNVEV (reference sequence). The CDR3 DNA reads as TGTGCCAGCAGTTTTTTGACAGGGAATTACCAAGAGACCCAGTACTTC. Residues: CASSFLTGNYQETQYF.

The chain carries TRBV11-2 and TRBJ2-5; 8 bases agree with TRBD2. J was trimmed by 0 bases and V by 4 bases; bases with no gene match: 13. Germline CDR1 reads SGHAT; CDR2 reads FQNNGV. This CDR3 spans 18 amino acids. As DNA, the CDR3 is TGTGCCAGCAGCTCCCATTTACGCGGGAGGTCGTACCAAGAGACCCAGTACTTC. Translating it yields CASSSHLRGRSYQETQYF.

The chain employs TRBV27 and TRBJ2-3; 9 nucleotides align to TRBD1. CDR3 length: 13 residues. Unmatched junction bases numbered 6, after V lost 6 bases and J lost 8 bases. Germline values: CDR1 MNHEY, CDR2 SMNVEV (reference sequence). The CDR3 region has the DNA TGTGCCAGCAGGGGGGGACAGGGCTTTACGCAGTATTTT. Encoded protein: CASRGGQGFTQYF.

V is TRBV4-1 and J is TRBJ1-3; a weak D match, TRBD1 (5 bases). Germline V CDR1 and CDR2: MGHRA, YSYEKL. Trimming removed 1 base from V and 2 bases from J, with 9 bases in between. The CDR3 spans 15 residues. CDR3 sequence reads: CASSQGGFAGNTIYF. For the CDR3, the DNA is TGCGCCAGCAGCCAAGGGGGCTTTGCTGGAAACACCATATATTTT.

The chain carries TRBV3-1 (or the pseudogene TRBV3-2) and TRBJ1-2; D unresolved. Germline values: CDR1 LGHDT, CDR2 YNNKEL (reference sequence). The CDR3 loop spans 15 amino acids. V dropped 2 bases and J dropped 5 bases, with 15 bases sitting between them. The CDR3 sequence is CASSQYTARTYGYTF. The CDR3, as DNA: TGTGCCAGCAGCCAATATACGGCCAGGACTTATGGCTACACCTTC.

This sequence joins TRBV6-5 and TRBJ1-6; no clear D gene. V lost 4 bases, J lost 9 bases, and 7 bases lay in between. CDR1 and CDR2 from the germline V gene are MNHEY and SVGAGI. The CDR3 is 12 amino acids. The CDR3 coding sequence is TGTGCCAGCAGTTCCCCCAGTTCACCCCTCCACTTT. This codes for CASSSPSSPLHF.

The V call is TRBV14, the J call TRBJ1-1, with a possible D match to TRBD1 (6 bases). V was cut by 0 bases and J by 5 bases, with 13 bases left in between. Germline V gene sequence: CDR1 SGHDN, CDR2 FVKESK. The length of the CDR3 is 15 residues. The CDR3 nucleotides are TGTGCCAGCAGCCAAGAAGGACAGCGGTGGACTGAAGCTTTCTTT. This gives the protein CASSQEGQRWTEAFF. The full variable domain, its missing parts supplied by reference TRBV14 and TRBJ1-1, is EAGVTQFPSHSVIEKGQTVTLRCDPISGHDNLYWYRRVMGKEIKFLLHFVKESKQDESGMPNNRFLAERTGGTYSTLKVQPAELEDSGVYFCASSQEGQRWTEAFFGQGTRLTVV.

The chain employs TRBV9 and TRBJ2-1; 13 bases line up with TRBD2. The junction had 7 bases not matched to a gene; V was cut back by 3 bases and J by 10 bases. The CDR3 loop spans 15 amino acids. Germline V gene lookup returns CDR1 SGDLS and CDR2 YYNGEE. The CDR3 DNA reads TGTGCCAGCAGCGCCCGGACTAGCGGGAGATGGGAGCAGTTCTTC. Protein: CASSARTSGRWEQFF.

This chain links TRBV5-1 with TRBJ2-5; D is unclear. CDR1 is SGHRS, CDR2 YFSETQ, per germline. The CDR3 is 11 residues long. Trimming pared 2 bases from V and 3 bases from J, leaving 2 bases between. In DNA form, the CDR3 reads TGCGCCAGCAGCTTCGAAGAGACCCAGTACTTC. Its protein is CASSFEETQYF.

The genes are TRBV28 and TRBJ1-1; D remains ambiguous. The CDR3 spans 12 residues. Trimming cost V 5 bases and J 4 bases, with 8 bases left between them. Germline V gives CDR1 MDHEN, CDR2 SYDVKM. The CDR3 is CASSESATEAFF. In DNA, the CDR3 is TGTGCCAGCAGTGAGAGTGCCACTGAAGCTTTCTTT.

This clone has more than one count but fewer than ten. The rearrangement links TRBV7-2 to TRBJ2-7, with 10 bases matching TRBD1. The CDR3 extends over 14 amino acids. Germline V gene data show CDR1 as SGHTA and CDR2 as FQGNSA. The junction had 2 bases not matched to a gene; V was cut back by 4 bases and J by 2 bases. The CDR3 reads CASSWDRGPYEQYF. The DNA for the CDR3 is TGTGCCAGCAGCTGGGACAGGGGACCCTACGAGCAGTACTTC.

V usage is TRBV10-3 and J usage is TRBJ2-7; no definite D call. The CDR3 consists of 14 residues. The ends were cut back, 3 bases at V and 4 bases at J, with 13 bases in the middle. Germline V gives CDR1 ENHRY, CDR2 SYGVKD. The CDR3 region is CAISEVAGAYEQYF. In DNA, the CDR3 is TGTGCCATCAGTGAAGTTGCAGGCGCTTACGAGCAGTACTTC.

The V call is TRBV4-1, the J call TRBJ1-2; D might be TRBD1 (6 bases). V lost 2 bases and J lost 4, with 14 bases in between. The germline CDR1 and CDR2 sequences are MGHRA and YSYEKL. The CDR3 extends over 15 amino acids. CDR3: CASSQLPTTGYGYTF. The CDR3 DNA follows: TGCGCCAGCAGCCAATTACCGACGACAGGCTATGGCTACACCTTC.

This clone was recorded only once. This chain uses TRBV6-5 with TRBJ2-7, with 9 bases identical to TRBD1. V gave up 8 bases and J gave up 9 bases; unmatched junction bases: 17. There are 15 residues in the CDR3. Germline V gene lookup returns CDR1 MNHEY and CDR2 SVGAGI. The CDR3 DNA sequence: TGTGCCAGCTCGCTCGGTTCCGACAGGGGGTCCGGGCAGTACTTC. This encodes CASSLGSDRGSGQYF.

The chain's CDR3 is CAWGQGADQPQHF. Written as DNA, the CDR3 is TGTGCCTGGGGACAGGGGGCGGATCAGCCCCAGCATTTT. The chain employs TRBV30 and TRBJ1-5; 11 positions match TRBD1. V shed 5 bases and J 5 bases; nucleotides not matched to a gene: 2. Looked up from germline, CDR1 is GTSNPN and CDR2 is SVGIG (reference sequence). This CDR3 is built from 13 residues.

The chain uses TRBV28 and TRBJ2-1; 12 bases map to TRBD2. V lost 10 bases to trimming and J lost 9 bases; unmatched junction nucleotides: 10. In germline, CDR1 is MDHEN, CDR2 SYDVKM. The CDR3 is 14 amino acids. CDR3 sequence reads: CATISSGGAVEQFF. The CDR3 region has the DNA TGTGCCACAATTTCTAGCGGGGGGGCTGTTGAGCAGTTCTTC.

This chain links TRBV30 with TRBJ2-3; D ambiguous. The CDR3 extends over 12 amino acids. V was clipped by 5 bases and J by 3 bases, with 9 bases between them. Per germline, CDR1 GTSNPN and CDR2 SVGIG (reference sequence). The CDR3 DNA follows: TGTGCCTGGTCTGTCTTGACAGATACGCAGTATTTT. This codes for CAWSVLTDTQYF.

The rearrangement uses TRBV7-6 and TRBJ1-1, with 9 bases that match TRBD1. The CDR3 extends over 14 amino acids. Germline CDR1 reads SGHVS; CDR2 reads FNYEAQ. The trim removed 4 bases at V and 5 bases at J, leaving 5 bases unmatched. CDR3 coding DNA: TGTGCCAGCAGCTCCGGACAGGGGAGGACTGAAGCTTTCTTT. Translation: CASSSGQGRTEAFF.

The chain joins TRBV29-1 to TRBJ2-7, with D perhaps TRBD2 (6 bases). Germline-derived CDR1 and CDR2 are SQVTM and ANQGSEA. The CDR3 spans 13 residues. Trimming removed 4 bases at V and 2 bases at J, with 12 bases between. CDR3 sequence reads: CSVGGTLPYEQYF. The CDR3 DNA is TGCAGCGTTGGCGGGACCCTCCCCTACGAGCAGTACTTC.

The rearrangement joins TRBV29-1 to TRBJ2-1; D unclear. V shed 6 bases and J shed 5 bases, with 14 bases lying between them. Germline CDR1 reads SQVTM; CDR2 reads ANQGSEA. The CDR3 runs 13 residues. This chain's CDR3 is CSVQASNHNEQFF. DNA for the CDR3: TGCAGCGTCCAGGCTTCGAACCACAATGAGCAGTTCTTC.

The J gene is TRBJ2-6, the V gene TRBV9; D remains ambiguous. Germline loops: CDR1 SGDLS, CDR2 YYNGEE. The V end was cut by 4 bases, the J end by 2 bases, with 10 bases between. The CDR3 contains 15 residues. The CDR3 region has the DNA TGTGCCAGCAGCCCGTCCCTCCCTGGGGCCAACGTCCTGACTTTC. It codes for CASSPSLPGANVLTF.

The genes are TRBV20-1 and TRBJ1-6; 7 nucleotides agree with TRBD1. Per the germline V gene, CDR1 is DFQATT and CDR2 is SNEGSKA (reference sequence). Trimming at V came to 3 bases and at J to 9 bases, leaving 8 bases not matched to a gene. The CDR3 runs to 14 residues. The CDR3 is CSASRGTEVSPLHF. CDR3 DNA: TGCAGTGCTAGTCGCGGGACAGAGGTTTCACCCCTCCACTTT.

This clone was detected only a few times. The genes are TRBV7-8 and TRBJ1-2, with unresolved D. The germline V and J ends were trimmed by 2 bases and 3 bases, with 13 bases remaining between them. Germline CDR1 is SGHVS and CDR2 is FQNEAQ. The CDR3 spans 15 residues. This CDR3 is CASSLLAAVHYGYTF. As DNA, the CDR3 is TGTGCCAGCAGCTTATTAGCGGCAGTTCACTATGGCTACACCTTC.

This clone was observed once. V usage is TRBV10-2 and J usage is TRBJ2-3, with TRBD1 as a possible D gene (5 bases). The germline V and J ends were trimmed by 6 bases and 2 bases, with 18 bases remaining between them. Germline CDR1 WSHSY, CDR2 SAAADI. The CDR3 has 16 residues. The CDR3 nucleotides are TGCGCCAGCAGCACTGGCAGGGCGGTGACCACAGATACGCAGTATTTT. Amino acids: CASSTGRAVTTDTQYF.

The rearrangement links TRBV25-1 to TRBJ2-3; 7 nucleotides line up with TRBD2. CDR3 length: 15 residues. V lost 3 bases, J lost 0 bases, and 3 bases stayed unmatched. Germline V gives CDR1 MGHDK, CDR2 SYGVNS. The CDR3 region has the DNA TGTGCCAGCAGTGAGCCTAGCGGAAGCACAGATACGCAGTATTTT. Translating it yields CASSEPSGSTDTQYF. Using reference TRBV25-1 and TRBJ2-3 for the parts outside the CDR3, the full variable domain is EADIYQTPRYLVIGTGKKITLECSQTMGHDKMYWYQQDPGMELHLIHYSYGVNSTEKGDLSSESTVSRIRTEHFPLTLESARPSHTSQYLCASSEPSGSTDTQYFGPGTRLTVL.

CDR3 DNA sequence: TGTGCCAGCAGTTCGGGACAGCGCTATGGCTACACCTTC. Its protein is CASSSGQRYGYTF. The chain is built from TRBV28 and TRBJ1-2; 7 nucleotides agree with TRBD1. The CDR3 is 13 amino acids. V dropped 4 bases and J dropped 4; count of bases not matched to a gene: 3. Germline V lookup: CDR1 MDHEN, CDR2 SYDVKM.

The sample holds many counts of this clone. The chain joins TRBV2 to TRBJ1-4; the D gene is possibly TRBD1 (5 bases). V was cut by 5 bases and J by 4 bases, with 17 bases left in between. This CDR3 has 16 amino acids. In germline, CDR1 is SNHLY, CDR2 FYNNEI. CDR3 nucleotide sequence: TGTGCCAGCAGTATCGGCCGCGGGGCGGGTAATGAAAAACTGTTTTTT. Translated, it gives CASSIGRGAGNEKLFF.

The DNA for the CDR3 is TGTGCCAGCAGTGACAGGATGAGGAGCTCCTATAATTCACCCCTCCACTTT. It specifies CASSDRMRSSYNSPLHF. This chain links TRBV27 with TRBJ1-6; D perhaps matches TRBD1 (6 bases). The CDR3 totals 17 residues. The ends were cut back, 5 bases at V and 0 bases at J, with 14 bases in the middle. CDR1 and CDR2 (germline): MNHEY, SMNVEV (reference sequence).